The clone carrying this TCR beta chain has a count of ten or more. Its target is not known. The sample comes from a study of CD8 T cells in ankylosing spondylitis. Study-wide points: Disease-linked clones reportedly showed significant enrichment in matched ankylosing spondylitis synovial fluid.

MiXCR was run by TCRdb on the 5' RACE reads, yielding one entry per CDR3 protein. Of roughly 180,000 distinct CDR3 sequences detected, 10% to 15% appear once; the ten largest clones hold 16%. The germline CDR1 and CDR2 sequences are SGHAT and FQNNGV. The CDR3 sequence is 13 residues long. V was trimmed by 3 bases and J by 1 base, leaving 6 bases between them. The sequence was collected from a male donor with ankylosing spondylitis or in good health (not recorded which). This chain links TRBV11-2 with TRBJ1-1; unclear D gene. Sequencing was done on a sample of blood, either unsorted or a sorted T cell fraction (not recorded which). CDR3: CASSFSGNTEAFF. As DNA, the CDR3 is TGTGCCAGCAGCTTTAGCGGGAACACTGAAGCTTTCTTT. Filled out from reference TRBV11-2 and TRBJ1-1, the complete variable domain reads EAGVAQSPRYKIIEKRQSVAFWCNPISGHATLYWYQQILGQGPKLLIQFQNNGVVDDSQLPKDRFSAERLKGVDSTLKIQPAKLEDSAVYLCASSFSGNTEAFFGQGTRLTVV.